This TCR beta chain was retrieved from a study of blood T cell repertoires in COVID-19. Study in general: Samples taken during acute and convalescent COVID-19 were collected in the United States, Italy and Spain. PBMCs, B-cell-depleted T cells, or T cells were the source of the cDNA or gDNA that made up the material.

Recruited during active infection, patients (from Seattle) were subsequently followed longitudinally. How the authors handled the data: For nucleated cells, counts were estimated from reference gene primer amplification. The table came from immunoSEQ multiplex PCR; TCRdb's copy has only in-frame clones and leaves some out. V, J and clone size were drawn from that table, and D and trimming were deduced from the DNA. The sample yields approximately 150,000 clones, 80% to 95% seen once. Trimming took 6 bases from V and 4 from J; bases not matched to a gene: 10. The CDR3 spans 15 residues. Germline V gives CDR1 SNHLY, CDR2 FYNNEI.

The gene calls are TRBV2 and TRBJ1-2; 8 nucleotides align to TRBD1. The sequence derives from a woman aged 60-75 years with COVID-19, enrolled during active disease. The sample consisted of peripheral blood. CDR3 coding DNA: TGTGCCAGCAGCCAAGCCTCACAGGGGGTCTATGGCTACACCTTC. Translating it yields CASSQASQGVYGYTF.